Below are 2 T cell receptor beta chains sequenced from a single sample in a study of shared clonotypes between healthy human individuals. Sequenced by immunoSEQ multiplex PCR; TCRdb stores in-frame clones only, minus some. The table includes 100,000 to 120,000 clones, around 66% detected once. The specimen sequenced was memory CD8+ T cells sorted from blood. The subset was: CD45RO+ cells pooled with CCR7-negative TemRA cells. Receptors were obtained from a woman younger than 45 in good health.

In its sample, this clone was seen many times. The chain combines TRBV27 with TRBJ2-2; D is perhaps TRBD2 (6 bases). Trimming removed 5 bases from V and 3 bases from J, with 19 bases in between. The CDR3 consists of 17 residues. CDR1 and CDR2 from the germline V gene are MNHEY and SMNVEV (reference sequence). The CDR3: CASSPHFYTGDTGELFF. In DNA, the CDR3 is TGTGCCAGCAGTCCCCACTTCTACACGGGGGACACCGGGGAGCTGTTTTTT.

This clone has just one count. This CDR3 reads CSVEDQGEGCPPYEQYF. In DNA form, the CDR3 reads TGCAGCGTTGAAGATCAGGGGGAAGGGTGTCCCCCCTACGAGCAGTACTTC. This sequence joins TRBV29-1 and TRBJ2-7, with TRBD1 matching 7 bases. The V gene's germline CDR1 is SQVTM and CDR2 ANQGSEA. The CDR3 spans 17 residues. J lost 2 bases, V lost 0 bases, and 13 bases had no gene match.